What follows are 20 T cell receptor beta chains derived from one specimen sequenced in a study of blood T cell repertoires in COVID-19. Generated by immunoSEQ multiplex PCR, the TCRdb table keeps only in-frame clones and is missing some. The sample holds about 120,000 clones, around 88% seen once. Sequencing input: peripheral blood. The receptors stem from a woman aged 50 to 60 with active or convalescent COVID-19.

CDR3 in DNA: TGTGCCAGCATGAGGAACAGGGTCCAGCCCCAGCATTTT. It yields the protein CASMRNRVQPQHF. This sequence joins TRBV2 and TRBJ1-5, with D perhaps matching TRBD1 (6 bases). The CDR3 spans 13 residues. Germline CDR1 reads SNHLY; CDR2 reads FYNNEI. The ends were cut back, 7 bases at V and 7 bases at J, with 14 bases in the middle.

The chain combines TRBV7-2 with TRBJ2-2; 11 bases match TRBD2. The CDR3 is 15 residues long. The junction had 5 bases not matched to a gene; V was cut back by 6 bases and J by 5 bases. The V gene's germline CDR1 is SGHTA and CDR2 FQGNSA. As DNA, the CDR3 is TGTGCCAGCAGGCTAGCGGGAGGACGGACCGGGGAGCTGTTTTTT. This translates into CASRLAGGRTGELFF.

V gene TRBV7-3 combines with J gene TRBJ2-2; 7 bases map to TRBD2. This CDR3 has 16 amino acids. The ends lost 5 bases at V and 7 bases at J; junction bases unmatched: 13. Looked up from germline, CDR1 is SGHTA and CDR2 is FQGTGA. This CDR3 reads CASSQARGLGGGELFF. The CDR3, as DNA: TGTGCCAGCAGCCAGGCCAGAGGACTAGGTGGCGGGGAGCTGTTTTTT.

The V and J genes are TRBV6-5 and TRBJ1-4; tentative D call: TRBD1 (6 bases). CDR3 length equals 15 residues. Germline CDR1 is MNHEY and CDR2 is SVGAGI. V was cut by 0 bases and J by 8 bases, with 13 bases left in between. In nucleotides, the CDR3 is TGTGCCAGCAGTTACTCTACAGGGTCGGGGGAAAAACTGTTTTTT. Amino acids: CASSYSTGSGEKLFF.

The rearrangement joins TRBV19 to TRBJ1-5; TRBD1 agrees at 11 bases. The CDR3 loop spans 14 amino acids. The J segment lost 7 bases and the V segment lost 3 bases, leaving 2 bases of the junction unmatched. Germline V lookup: CDR1 LNHDA, CDR2 SQIVND (reference sequence). CDR3 coding DNA: TGTGCCAGTAGTATTTGGACAGGGGGCCAGCCCCAGCATTTT. Protein sequence: CASSIWTGGQPQHF.

V is TRBV7-2 and J is TRBJ2-1; 8 bases line up with TRBD2. Losses at the gene ends were 5 bases for V and 3 bases for J; bases not matched to a gene: 6. Germline lookup yields CDR1 SGHTA and CDR2 FQGNSA. The CDR3 is 15 residues long. The CDR3 loop reads CASSGREAFYNEQFF. The CDR3 nucleotides read TGTGCCAGCAGCGGGCGGGAGGCCTTCTACAATGAGCAGTTCTTC.

This rearrangement joins TRBV6-6 to TRBJ1-3; D may be TRBD1 (5 bases). Germline CDR1 MNHNY, CDR2 SVGAGI (reference sequence). CDR3 length: 16 residues. Deletions cut 5 bases from V and 0 bases from J, with 14 bases between. As DNA, the CDR3 is TGTGCCAGCAGTGTCTCCAGGGCTTCCTCTGGAAACACCATATATTTT. Amino acid sequence: CASSVSRASSGNTIYF.

This chain joins TRBV5-6 and TRBJ1-2; D may be TRBD1 (5 bases). Germline lookup yields CDR1 SGHDT and CDR2 YYEEEE. The V end was cut by 3 bases, the J end by 5 bases, with 11 bases between. The length of the CDR3 is 13 residues. As DNA, the CDR3 is TGTGCCAGCAGCTCAAGACGGGGGTATGGCTACACCTTC. Encoded protein: CASSSRRGYGYTF.

This clone was detected a few times. This chain uses TRBV28 with TRBJ1-4; D is uncertain. V lost 5 bases to trimming and J lost 7 bases, with 14 bases between them. The CDR3 spans 14 residues. Germline loops: CDR1 MDHEN, CDR2 SYDVKM. As DNA, the CDR3 is TGTGCCAGCAGTACCCACTCGGGTGGTGAAAAACTGTTTTTT. Translation: CASSTHSGGEKLFF.

The rearrangement joins TRBV18 to TRBJ2-7, with TRBD1 matching 8 bases. Germline assignment: CDR1 KGHSH and CDR2 LQKENI. V shed 3 bases and J 5 bases; nucleotides not matched to a gene: 3. The CDR3 length is 13 residues. The CDR3 DNA reads TGTGCCAGCTCACCCGACAGGGGACACGAGCAGTACTTC. Its translation: CASSPDRGHEQYF. The whole variable domain, filled in from reference TRBV18 and TRBJ2-7, reads NAGVMQNPRHLVRRRGQEARLRCSPMKGHSHVYWYRQLPEEGLKFMVYLQKENIIDESGMPKERFSAEFPKEGPSILRIQQVVRGDSAAYFCASSPDRGHEQYFGPGTRLTVT.

V is TRBV6-5 and J is TRBJ2-3; possibly TRBD1 for D (6 bases). Germline assignment: CDR1 MNHEY and CDR2 SVGAGI. CDR3 length: 16 amino acids. The V end was cut by 2 bases, the J end by 4 bases, with 16 bases between. The DNA of the CDR3 is TGTGCCAGCAGTTACCTGGGGGCTAGTCGGGCAGATACGCAGTATTTT. Protein product: CASSYLGASRADTQYF.

This clone was counted between two and nine times. This chain joins TRBV4-1 and TRBJ2-2; weak D call: TRBD2 (6 bases). This CDR3 contains 17 residues. Germline V gene lookup returns CDR1 MGHRA and CDR2 YSYEKL. The V end was cut by 1 base, the J end by 0 bases, with 12 bases between. The CDR3 reads CASSQADGTANTGELFF. The CDR3 bases are TGCGCCAGCAGCCAAGCGGACGGGACTGCGAACACCGGGGAGCTGTTTTTT.

The chain carries TRBV19 and TRBJ1-5, with 10 bases matching TRBD1. This CDR3 spans 18 amino acids. Losses at the gene ends were 6 bases for V and 2 bases for J; bases not matched to a gene: 13. From germline, CDR1 is LNHDA and CDR2 SQIVND (reference sequence). The CDR3 nucleotides are TGTGCCAGTAGGCCGGGACAGGGGATCCCCGGCGGCAATCAGCCCCAGCATTTT. Amino acids: CASRPGQGIPGGNQPQHF.

The genes are TRBV27 and TRBJ1-2; tentative D call: TRBD1 (6 bases). Trimming shortened V by 8 bases and J by 5 bases, and 18 bases separated the two germline ends. This CDR3 is built from 14 residues. CDR1 is MNHEY, CDR2 SMNVEV, per germline (reference sequence). CDR3 amino acids: CASAGGGRWYGYTF. CDR3 DNA sequence: TGTGCCAGCGCTGGGGGGGGGCGATGGTATGGCTACACCTTC.

This clone showed up just once. This rearrangement joins TRBV15 to TRBJ1-1; D possibly corresponds to TRBD1 (5 bases). Germline V gives CDR1 LNHNV, CDR2 YYDKDF (reference sequence). Trimming pared 1 base from V and 4 bases from J, leaving 7 bases between. The CDR3 is 13 residues long. In nucleotides, the CDR3 is TGTGCCACCAGCAGAGGAAGGGGCACTGAAGCTTTCTTT. Translating gives CATSRGRGTEAFF.

J is TRBJ1-1 and V is TRBV28; TRBD1 might be the D (6 bases). Germline-derived CDR1 and CDR2 are MDHEN and SYDVKM. There are 15 residues in the CDR3. With 5 bases removed from V and 0 bases from J, the gap between germline ends came to 13 bases. The CDR3 nucleotides read TGTGCCAGCAGTACGACCGGGACAATGAACACTGAAGCTTTCTTT. Encoded protein: CASSTTGTMNTEAFF.

This chain uses TRBV19 with TRBJ2-5; D ambiguous. The CDR3 loop spans 13 amino acids. Trimming removed 5 bases from V and 1 base from J, with 8 bases in between. CDR1 and CDR2 from the germline V gene are LNHDA and SQIVND (reference sequence). This CDR3 is CASSSLVQETQYF. The CDR3, as DNA: TGTGCCAGTAGTTCCCTTGTCCAAGAGACCCAGTACTTC.

In this sample, this clone turned up once. The genes are TRBV10-3 and TRBJ2-6; D unclear. The germline V and J ends were trimmed by 5 bases and 4 bases, with 12 bases remaining between them. Germline V gene lookup returns CDR1 ENHRY and CDR2 SYGVKD. This CDR3 contains 15 residues. CDR3 sequence reads: CAISSSTSGANVLTF. The DNA for the CDR3 is TGTGCCATCAGTTCCAGTACCTCGGGGGCCAACGTCCTGACTTTC.

The rearrangement uses TRBV7-9 and TRBJ2-7; D is uncertain. V gave up 6 bases and J gave up 2 bases, with 11 bases separating them. CDR3 length: 13 amino acids. The germline V gene encodes CDR1 SEHNR and CDR2 FQNEAQ (reference sequence). CDR3 DNA sequence: TGTGCCAGCAGGCCTACAGCAACCTACGAGCAGTACTTC. Its translation is CASRPTATYEQYF.

The V gene is TRBV6-5, the J gene TRBJ2-4, with D perhaps TRBD1 (6 bases). The CDR3 totals 13 residues. Trimming left V 7 bases short and J 10 bases short, with 17 bases between. Germline CDR1 MNHEY, CDR2 SVGAGI. The CDR3 is CASKMTGRGIQYF. CDR3 nucleotide sequence: TGTGCCAGCAAGATGACAGGCCGAGGGATTCAGTACTTC.